A single sample is the source of the 21 T cell receptor beta chains below, sequenced in a study of glioma-infiltrating T cells after dendritic cell vaccination. The time point is: after dendritic cell vaccination, including at tumor progression/relapse. Data came from immunoSEQ multiplex PCR; TCRdb stores just in-frame clones and leaves some out. The sample consists of 55,000 to 75,000 clones, about four fifths of them appearing once. The sequenced sample was blood, obtained after dendritic cell vaccination. These receptors were obtained from a human donor with glioblastoma.

The chain recombines TRBV5-4 with TRBJ2-3, with 8 bases lining up with TRBD2. The CDR3 is 17 amino acids. V trimming: 1 base; J trimming: 2 bases; junction bases outside the gene matches: 9. CDR1 and CDR2 (germline): SGHNT, YYREEE (reference sequence). For the CDR3, the DNA is TGTGCCAGCAGCTTGTGGTTCGAGCGGGGGAACACAGATACGCAGTATTTT. The encoded protein is CASSLWFERGNTDTQYF.

The chain joins TRBV25-1 to TRBJ2-5, with TRBD1 matching 7 bases. Germline CDR1 is MGHDK and CDR2 is SYGVNS. The J segment lost 5 bases and the V segment lost 3 bases, leaving 6 bases of the junction unmatched. CDR3 size: 14 residues. The CDR3 bases are TGTGCCAGCAGTGAGTACAGGGGCGGTGAGACCCAGTACTTC. Translated, it gives CASSEYRGGETQYF.

The genes are TRBV27 and TRBJ2-5; D not resolved. Germline CDR1 is MNHEY and CDR2 is SMNVEV (reference sequence). V was trimmed by 5 bases and J by 2 bases, leaving 12 bases between them. The CDR3 loop spans 14 amino acids. In nucleotides, the CDR3 is TGTGCCAGCAGTCCTCAGATTACACAAGAGACCCAGTACTTC. It is translated as CASSPQITQETQYF.

This sequence joins TRBV9 and TRBJ1-1; D might be TRBD1 (6 bases). Germline V lookup: CDR1 SGDLS, CDR2 YYNGEE. The CDR3 has 14 amino acids. The ends were cut back, 0 bases at V and 5 bases at J, with 11 bases in the middle. The CDR3 DNA is TGTGCCAGCAGCGTAGGACAGGTAGGGACTGAAGCTTTCTTT. It yields the protein CASSVGQVGTEAFF.

This clone was observed a handful of times. This chain joins TRBV19 and TRBJ1-2, with TRBD1 identical over 12 bases. CDR1 and CDR2 (germline): LNHDA, SQIVND (reference sequence). V lost 8 bases to trimming and J lost 4 bases; unmatched junction nucleotides: 17. CDR3 length equals 18 residues. CDR3 sequence (DNA): TGTGCCAGTCAATCAATAACCGGGACAGGGGGCGGACCCTATGGCTACACCTTC. Its translation is CASQSITGTGGGPYGYTF.

The table lists this clone with a count of one. The rearrangement uses TRBV10-3 and TRBJ2-1, with D maybe TRBD1 (6 bases). CDR3 length: 15 residues. From germline, CDR1 is ENHRY and CDR2 SYGVKD. Between the trimmed V and J ends, which lost 0 bases and 7 bases, there was a span of 13 bases. The DNA for the CDR3 is TGTGCCATCAGTGAGTCGGGGGCGTTTGGTAATGAGCAGTTCTTC. The encoded protein is CAISESGAFGNEQFF.

The V call is TRBV18, the J call TRBJ2-7, with a tentative D call TRBD1 (6 bases). CDR1 KGHSH and CDR2 LQKENI come from the germline V gene. CDR3 length: 14 residues. Trimming shortened V by 4 bases and J by 3 bases, and 13 bases separated the two germline ends. CDR3 amino acids: CASSLTTGYYEQYF. CDR3 coding DNA: TGTGCCAGCTCACTCACGACAGGATACTACGAGCAGTACTTC.

The V gene is TRBV7-9, the J gene TRBJ1-2, with a tentative D call TRBD1 (6 bases). V lost 5 bases, J lost 6 bases, and 10 bases lay in between. Germline V lookup: CDR1 SEHNR, CDR2 FQNEAQ (reference sequence). The CDR3 is 12 residues long. CDR3 coding DNA: TGTGCCAGCAGCCCTGGGGGCGATGGCTACACCTTC. It codes for CASSPGGDGYTF.

The chain has TRBV5-6 and TRBJ2-7; unclear D gene. The CDR3 covers 14 residues. Trimming pared 0 bases from V and 2 bases from J, leaving 9 bases between. Germline lookup yields CDR1 SGHDT and CDR2 YYEEEE. In DNA form, the CDR3 reads TGTGCCAGCAGCTTGGGCAGGATCGCCTACGAGCAGTACTTC. Protein: CASSLGRIAYEQYF.

V gene TRBV4-1 combines with J gene TRBJ1-5; D is possibly TRBD1 (5 bases). Trimming took off 3 bases at V and 2 bases at J, with 17 bases between the two ends. This CDR3 spans 17 amino acids. Germline V gives CDR1 MGHRA, CDR2 YSYEKL. The CDR3 reads CASSHPPGRARNQPQHF. The CDR3 DNA is TGCGCCAGCAGCCATCCTCCCGGCAGGGCGCGCAATCAGCCCCAGCATTTT.

The genes are TRBV19 and TRBJ1-2, with D possibly being TRBD1 (5 bases). The V gene lost 3 bases and the J gene lost 2 bases, with 10 bases spanning the gap. CDR1 and CDR2 (germline): LNHDA, SQIVND (reference sequence). The CDR3 has 14 residues. The CDR3 bases are TGTGCCAGTAGTATCGGAGCAGGGAACTATGGCTACACCTTC. Protein sequence: CASSIGAGNYGYTF.

J is TRBJ2-6 and V is TRBV12-5; perhaps TRBD2 as D (5 bases). There are 22 residues in the CDR3. V lost 0 bases and J 1 base, leaving 25 bases between the germline ends. The germline V gene has CDR1 LGHNT and CDR2 FRNRAP. Here the CDR3 reads CASGLVLARSGNWISGANVLTF. CDR3 DNA: TGTGCTAGTGGTTTGGTACTTGCCCGATCCGGGAATTGGATTTCTGGGGCCAACGTCCTGACTTTC.

The chain combines TRBV18 with TRBJ2-2; 10 bases are shared with TRBD1. V dropped 2 bases and J dropped 3; count of bases not matched to a gene: 3. The CDR3 totals 16 residues. The V gene's germline CDR1 is KGHSH and CDR2 LQKENI. CDR3 sequence (DNA): TGTGCCAGCTCACCATGGACAGGGGGTGACACCGGGGAGCTGTTTTTT. Its protein product is CASSPWTGGDTGELFF. The full variable domain, rest sourced from reference TRBV18 and TRBJ2-2, is NAGVMQNPRHLVRRRGQEARLRCSPMKGHSHVYWYRQLPEEGLKFMVYLQKENIIDESGMPKERFSAEFPKEGPSILRIQQVVRGDSAAYFCASSPWTGGDTGELFFGEGSRLTVL.

This chain uses TRBV7-9 with TRBJ1-2; 9 bases are shared with TRBD1. Trimming removed 4 bases from V and 8 bases from J; junction bases left unmatched: 14. Germline CDR1 reads SEHNR; CDR2 reads FQNEAQ (reference sequence). This CDR3 is 16 amino acids long. The CDR3 bases are TGTGCCAGCAGCTCCAGCCCGACAGGGGGGTCTAGGGGCTACACCTTC. The encoded protein is CASSSSPTGGSRGYTF.

The chain links TRBV4-1 to TRBJ2-1, with 14 bases identical to TRBD2. The CDR3 covers 17 residues. Trimming cost V 4 bases and J 4 bases; bases outside gene matches: 6. Per germline, CDR1 MGHRA and CDR2 YSYEKL. CDR3 bases: TGCGCCAGCAGCCCAGGACTAGCGGGGGGTTTTTACAATGAGCAGTTCTTC. Protein sequence: CASSPGLAGGFYNEQFF.

The chain has TRBV28 and TRBJ2-1, with TRBD2 matching over 7 bases. CDR3 length: 19 amino acids. Germline V gene sequence: CDR1 MDHEN, CDR2 SYDVKM. V was clipped by 6 bases and J by 0 bases; unmatched bases: 17. CDR3: CASSILRSSSGSSYNEQFF. The CDR3 DNA sequence: TGTGCCAGCAGCATTCTCCGCTCATCTAGCGGTAGCTCCTACAATGAGCAGTTCTTC.

The chain uses TRBV10-3 and TRBJ2-1; TRBD2 aligns across 14 bases. The ends lost 6 bases at V and 6 bases at J; junction bases unmatched: 7. The CDR3 totals 16 residues. Germline V CDR1 and CDR2: ENHRY, SYGVKD. The CDR3, as DNA: TGTGCCATCAGGACGACTAGCGGGGGGGCTCTCAATGAGCAGTTCTTC. As protein: CAIRTTSGGALNEQFF.

This chain connects TRBV10-1 to TRBJ2-3; the D gene is possibly TRBD2 (6 bases). Trimming took 6 bases from V and 4 from J, leaving 14 bases between them. Germline CDR1 and CDR2: WNHNN and SYGVQD (reference sequence). The CDR3 is 14 residues long. The CDR3 region is CASSRDGGPDTQYF. CDR3 DNA sequence: TGCGCCAGCAGCCGGGACGGAGGGCCAGATACGCAGTATTTT.

The sample holds a few counts of this clone. The chain has TRBV4-1 and TRBJ1-6, with TRBD1 identical over 8 bases. V was clipped by 1 base and J by 10 bases; unmatched bases: 9. CDR1 is MGHRA, CDR2 YSYEKL, per germline. This CDR3 region has 16 residues. CDR3 sequence reads: CASSQVFGQGGSPLHF. The CDR3 region has the DNA TGCGCCAGCAGCCAAGTATTCGGACAGGGTGGCTCACCCCTCCACTTT.

This clone was seen only a few times. The chain is built from TRBV7-8 and TRBJ2-2; 7 nucleotides line up with TRBD2. CDR1 is SGHVS and CDR2 is FQNEAQ in the germline V gene. The CDR3 has 15 residues. V lost 7 bases, J lost 5 bases, and 10 bases stayed unmatched. The CDR3 reads CASTKRERGTGELFF. In DNA form, the CDR3 reads TGTGCCAGCACCAAGAGGGAGCGGGGAACCGGGGAGCTGTTTTTT.

The V gene is TRBV5-1, the J gene TRBJ2-2; 8 nucleotides line up with TRBD1. V trimming: 0 bases; J trimming: 7 bases; junction bases outside the gene matches: 8. Germline V CDR1 and CDR2: SGHRS, YFSETQ. The CDR3 sequence is 16 residues long. The CDR3 coding sequence is TGCGCCAGCAGCTTGGCCACGGACAGGGTGAACGGGGAGCTGTTTTTT. Protein product: CASSLATDRVNGELFF.